These 15 T cell receptor beta chains were sequenced from one sample in a study of control samples from healthy donors and cancer patients. Repertoires were generated with immunoSEQ multiplex PCR, while TCRdb's copy carries only in-frame clones and drops some. The sample contains 74,000 or so clones, 89% of which appear only once. The sequenced material came from blood. These receptor sequences come from a man aged 50 to 60 in good health.

The V gene is TRBV18, the J gene TRBJ2-7; 13 bases are shared with TRBD2. Germline CDR1 reads KGHSH; CDR2 reads LQKENI. CDR3 length equals 14 residues. J gave up 4 bases and V 3 bases, and 0 bases lay outside the gene matches. Here the CDR3 DNA reads TGTGCCAGCTCACCGACTAGCGGGGGGTACGAGCAGTACTTC. Its protein is CASSPTSGGYEQYF. The full variable domain, with the rest looked up from reference TRBV18 and TRBJ2-7, is NAGVMQNPRHLVRRRGQEARLRCSPMKGHSHVYWYRQLPEEGLKFMVYLQKENIIDESGMPKERFSAEFPKEGPSILRIQQVVRGDSAAYFCASSPTSGGYEQYFGPGTRLTVT.

This chain uses TRBV6-5 with TRBJ2-3; D could derive from TRBD1 or TRBD2 (5 bases each). In germline, CDR1 is MNHEY, CDR2 SVGAGI. Deletions cut 7 bases from V and 5 bases from J, with 19 bases between. This CDR3 is 15 amino acids long. The CDR3 loop is CASTGARRSIDTQYF. The CDR3 DNA reads as TGTGCCAGCACCGGGGCCCGGAGGTCGATAGATACGCAGTATTTT.

CDR3 in DNA: TGTGCCAGCAAAGGGAATGGGCCAGATACGCAGTATTTT. It is translated as CASKGNGPDTQYF. The V gene is TRBV6-5, the J gene TRBJ2-3; unclear D gene. Germline CDR1 is MNHEY and CDR2 is SVGAGI. Trimming took off 7 bases at V and 4 bases at J, with 12 bases between the two ends. The CDR3 sequence is 13 residues long.

V and J are TRBV7-8 and TRBJ2-1, with D possibly TRBD2 on 5 matching bases. The CDR3 consists of 13 residues. Trimming removed 2 bases at V and 9 bases at J, with 11 bases between. In germline, CDR1 is SGHVS, CDR2 FQNEAQ. The CDR3 bases are TGTGCCAGCAGCTTAAGGGCTAGCTCTGAGCAGTTCTTC. Amino acid sequence: CASSLRASSEQFF.

The V gene is TRBV9, the J gene TRBJ1-6, with D tentatively TRBD1 (5 bases). From germline, CDR1 is SGDLS and CDR2 YYNGEE. The germline V and J ends were trimmed by 0 bases and 2 bases, with 9 bases remaining between them. The CDR3 is 16 amino acids. This CDR3 is CASSVGDRTYNSPLHF. DNA for the CDR3: TGTGCCAGCAGCGTAGGAGACAGAACCTATAATTCACCCCTCCACTTT.

The chain links TRBV5-1 to TRBJ1-1; unclear D gene. From germline, CDR1 is SGHRS and CDR2 YFSETQ. V dropped 4 bases and J dropped 1 base, with 11 bases sitting between them. CDR3 length: 14 residues. The DNA of the CDR3 is TGCGCCAGCAGCCCCCAAATGGGGAACACTGAAGCTTTCTTT. This sequence encodes CASSPQMGNTEAFF.

The chain employs TRBV10-1 and TRBJ2-4; D remains unclear. CDR1 is WNHNN, CDR2 SYGVQD, per germline (reference sequence). Trimming removed 0 bases at V and 11 bases at J, with 11 bases between. The CDR3 totals 13 residues. CDR3: CASSESMRGVQYF. In DNA form, the CDR3 reads TGCGCCAGCAGTGAGTCAATGCGAGGAGTTCAGTACTTC.

The chain joins TRBV27 to TRBJ2-7; the D is unclear. The CDR3 is made up of 14 amino acids. The ends were cut back, 2 bases at V and 1 base at J, with 9 bases in the middle. Per the germline V gene, CDR1 is MNHEY and CDR2 is SMNVEV (reference sequence). This CDR3 is CASSLIPASYEQYF. Written as DNA, the CDR3 is TGTGCCAGCAGTTTAATCCCAGCGTCCTACGAGCAGTACTTC.

The chain couples TRBV3-1 (or the pseudogene TRBV3-2) to TRBJ1-2; a weak D match, TRBD1 (5 bases). The CDR3 consists of 15 residues. Germline V lookup: CDR1 LGHDT, CDR2 YNNKEL (reference sequence). V was pared by 4 bases and J by 3 bases, with 15 bases between. In nucleotides, the CDR3 is TGTGCCAGCAGCCTAGGGGACCAGGCGGACTATGGCTACACCTTC. Protein sequence: CASSLGDQADYGYTF.

This rearrangement joins TRBV7-9 to TRBJ1-2, with a weak D call TRBD1 (5 bases). This CDR3 contains 17 residues. V was shortened by 4 bases and J by 6 bases, with 24 bases between the two germline ends. Per germline, CDR1 SEHNR and CDR2 FQNEAQ (reference sequence). CDR3 sequence (DNA): TGTGCCAGCAGCTCTTTACGGGCAGGGCTGGAGATGGATGGCTACACCTTC. Translated, it gives CASSSLRAGLEMDGYTF.

This chain joins TRBV13 and TRBJ2-5; D is perhaps TRBD2 (8 bases). From germline, CDR1 is PRHDT and CDR2 FYEKMQ (reference sequence). Trimming took 11 bases from V and 5 from J, leaving 24 bases between them. The CDR3 is made up of 15 amino acids. The CDR3, as DNA: TGTGCCGGAAGTCGGGGGGGTACACAGGGGGAGACCCAGTACTTC. Residues: CAGSRGGTQGETQYF.

V and J are TRBV5-6 and TRBJ2-7; 9 bases match TRBD2. J was trimmed by 7 bases and V by 0 bases; bases with no gene match: 5. Germline CDR1 SGHDT, CDR2 YYEEEE. The CDR3 totals 14 residues. The CDR3 DNA follows: TGTGCCAGCAGCTTGGGTAGCGGGGGTAGGGAGCAGTACTTC. Protein: CASSLGSGGREQYF.

This clone came up once. The V call is TRBV5-8, the J call TRBJ1-1; D is uncertain. V shed 0 bases and J shed 1 base, with 4 bases lying between them. Germline CDR1 and CDR2: SGHTS and YDEGEE. The CDR3 runs 13 residues. The CDR3 loop is CASSLDSNTEAFF. The CDR3 nucleotides read TGTGCCAGCAGCTTGGACTCGAACACTGAAGCTTTCTTT. The full variable domain, with the rest looked up from reference TRBV5-8 and TRBJ1-1, is EAGVTQSPTHLIKTRGQQATLRCSPISGHTSVYWYQQALGLGLQFLLWYDEGEERNRGNFPPRFSGRQFPNYSSELNVNALELEDSALYLCASSLDSNTEAFFGQGTRLTVV.

V usage is TRBV18 and J usage is TRBJ1-1; possible D gene TRBD1, 5 bases. The length of the CDR3 is 15 residues. CDR1 is KGHSH and CDR2 is LQKENI in the germline V gene. V lost 3 bases to trimming and J lost 3 bases, with 14 bases between them. In DNA form, the CDR3 reads TGTGCCAGCTCACCGTTCGGGGGTTGGGACACTGAAGCTTTCTTT. Translated: CASSPFGGWDTEAFF.

The chain uses TRBV10-3 and TRBJ2-2, with D unclear. The CDR3 has 15 residues. The V and J ends lost 3 bases and 5 bases respectively, with 13 bases between them. Germline V gene sequence: CDR1 ENHRY, CDR2 SYGVKD. CDR3 loop: CAISDQRSPTGELFF. For the CDR3, the DNA is TGTGCCATCAGTGACCAACGTAGTCCTACCGGGGAGCTGTTTTTT.